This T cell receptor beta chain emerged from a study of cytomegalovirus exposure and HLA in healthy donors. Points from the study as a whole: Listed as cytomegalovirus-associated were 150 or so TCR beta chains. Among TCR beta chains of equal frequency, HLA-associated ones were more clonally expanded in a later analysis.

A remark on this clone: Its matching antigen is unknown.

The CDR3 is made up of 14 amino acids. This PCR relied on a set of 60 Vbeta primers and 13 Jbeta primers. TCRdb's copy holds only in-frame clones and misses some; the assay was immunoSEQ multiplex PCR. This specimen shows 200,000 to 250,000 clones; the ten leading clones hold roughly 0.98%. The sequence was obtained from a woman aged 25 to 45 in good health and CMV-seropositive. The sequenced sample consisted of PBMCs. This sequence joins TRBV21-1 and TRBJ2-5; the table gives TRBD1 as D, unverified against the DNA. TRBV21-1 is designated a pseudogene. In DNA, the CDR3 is TGTGCCAGCAGCCAAGAAGACAGGGAAGAGACCCAGTACTTC. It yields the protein CASSQEDREETQYF.